This is a list of T cell receptor beta chains from one sample in a study of T cell responses to AZD1222 COVID-19 vaccine. Sequencing used immunoSEQ multiplex PCR; TCRdb keeps in-frame clones, though not all of them. The data contain 160,000 or so clones, roughly nine tenths of them singletons. The sample consisted of peripheral blood, taken on day 0 of AZD1222 vaccination. The source of these receptors is an adult in good health. Both conserved end residues are part of each CDR3. D genes are given only for firm matches. Where a row states a size, it is once, few, many or the class of an expanded clone; other rows omit it.

cdr3_aa	cdr3_nt	clone_size	v_call	j_call	d_call
CASSLTGGQVGELFF	TGCGCCAGCAGCTTGACGGGAGGGCAGGTCGGGGAGCTGTTTTTT	NA	TRBV5-1	TRBJ2-2	TRBD2
CAIGAGSTEAFF	TGTGCCATCGGAGCAGGGAGCACTGAAGCTTTCTTT	NA	TRBV10-3	TRBJ1-1	NA
CASSLGMAGYTF	TGTGCCAGCAGTTTAGGGATGGCGGGGTACACCTTC	NA	TRBV12-3/TRBV12-4	TRBJ1-2	NA
CASSAPSHTGEQYF	TGTGCCAGTAGCGCCCCTTCTCACACGGGCGAGCAGTACTTC	NA	TRBV19	TRBJ2-7	NA
CASSPDYHEQYF	TGTGCCAGCAGTCCCGACTACCACGAGCAGTACTTC	NA	TRBV12-3/TRBV12-4	TRBJ2-7	NA
CASSLSYNEQFF	TGTGCCAGCAGTTTAAGTTACAATGAGCAGTTCTTC	few	TRBV27	TRBJ2-1	NA
CASSLGGRGTGELFF	TGTGCCAGCAGCTTGGGCGGGAGAGGCACCGGGGAGCTGTTTTTT	NA	TRBV5-6	TRBJ2-2	TRBD2
CAWSGGQLSTDTQYF	TGTGCCTGGAGTGGCGGGCAGTTAAGCACAGATACGCAGTATTTT	NA	TRBV30	TRBJ2-3	NA
CASSPPTGTTIYNEQFF	TGTGCCAGCTCACCACCTACCGGGACAACGATCTACAATGAGCAGTTCTTC	NA	TRBV18	TRBJ2-1	NA
CASSLGFTQGSTEAFF	TGTGCCAGCAGCTTGGGGTTCACCCAGGGCTCCACTGAAGCTTTCTTT	once	TRBV5-5	TRBJ1-1	NA
CASSPGDGNTGELFF	TGTGCCAGCTCACCAGGGGACGGAAACACCGGGGAGCTGTTTTTT	NA	TRBV18	TRBJ2-2	NA
CASLGGGTEAFF	TGTGCCTCCCTGGGGGGAGGCACTGAAGCTTTCTTT	once	TRBV7-9	TRBJ1-1	NA
CAISDPGTNSYNEQFF	TGTGCCATCAGTGACCCCGGGACCAATTCCTACAATGAGCAGTTCTTC	once	TRBV10-3	TRBJ2-1	NA
CASSQVSGSLDRNEQFF	TGTGCCAGCAGCCAAGTATCCGGTAGCCTAGATCGCAATGAGCAGTTCTTC	NA	TRBV4-2	TRBJ2-1	NA